In this sample, the clone carrying this TCR beta chain turned up many times. Its antigen is not identified. This entry comes from a study of T-cell memory formation after mild COVID-19. For the study at large: TCR clusters were largely donor specific. Overall study results and limits: Later expanders leaned toward CD4+, whereas clones contracting from day 15 to 85 were balanced CD4/CD8. Pre-infection memory already had some responding clones, implying cross-reactive memory joined. CD4+ contracting clones were mainly CM and EM; CD8+ ones, EMRA.

Using its own MiXCR run on the 5' RACE reads, TCRdb lists one record per CDR3 protein. The sample includes more than 300,000 distinct CDR3 sequences, roughly 15% seen only once; the top ten take about 24%. The CDR3 runs 15 residues. The V gene's germline CDR1 is SGHRS and CDR2 YFSETQ. V lost 0 bases to trimming and J lost 4 bases; unmatched junction nucleotides: 2. V gene TRBV5-1 combines with J gene TRBJ2-1, with 9 bases that match TRBD1. The sample comprised PBMCs or a T cell subset sorted from them (not recorded which). The clonotype originates from a man aged 18 to 29 who had mild COVID-19 (a few samples of this study predate the infection). Cell type and time point are not known. The chain's CDR3 is CASSLEGTGYNEQFF. CDR3 sequence (DNA): TGCGCCAGCAGCTTGGAGGGGACAGGGTACAATGAGCAGTTCTTC.